This T cell receptor beta chain comes out of a study of blood T cell repertoires in COVID-19. Whole-study context: Material from acute and convalescent COVID-19 was sourced from the United States, Italy and Spain. From T cells, B-cell-depleted T cells, or PBMCs came the material, which was cDNA or gDNA.

In the original processing: Counts of nucleated cells, estimated from reference gene primer amplification, were obtained. Clones were read by immunoSEQ multiplex PCR, and TCRdb kept only the in-frame ones, dropping some. V and J calls plus clone size are reproduced from that table; the DNA served to infer D and trimming. This table has around 50,000 clones, around 80% appearing once. CDR3 length: 14 residues. V was pared by 0 bases and J by 1 base, with 4 bases between. Per the germline V gene, CDR1 is SGDLS and CDR2 is YYNGEE. The V call is TRBV9, the J call TRBJ2-2; D gene ambiguous. The specimen was peripheral blood. The sequence was obtained from a human donor in a cohort sampled during active COVID-19. The DNA for the CDR3 is TGTGCCAGCAGCGTAGCAGTGAACACCGGGGAGCTGTTTTTT. Its translation: CASSVAVNTGELFF.